A few counts support the clone carrying this T cell receptor beta chain. The data were obtained in a study of cytomegalovirus exposure and HLA in healthy donors. Study-level background: Some 85 million unique TCRs, all from HLA-typed donors, were included in an early release of the data.

Use of 60 Vbeta and 13 Jbeta primers characterized the PCR. The repertoire was sequenced with immunoSEQ multiplex PCR; TCRdb's copy has only in-frame clones and lacks some. The sample carries approximately 180,000 clones, roughly 81% recorded once. CDR1 and CDR2 (germline): SGHNT, YYREEE (reference sequence). The junction had 2 bases not matched to a gene; V was cut back by 0 bases and J by 2 bases. This CDR3 is built from 14 residues. The sample comprised PBMCs. This sequence originates from a woman aged 18-30 years in good health and CMV-seropositive. J is TRBJ2-7 and V is TRBV5-4; TRBD1 aligns across 7 bases. CDR3 coding DNA: TGTGCCAGCAGCTTGGGGGACAGCCCCTACGAGCAGTACTTC. This codes for CASSLGDSPYEQYF.